The clone carrying this TCR beta chain was found once. The data belong to a study of control samples from healthy donors and cancer patients. Profiled with immunoSEQ multiplex PCR; TCRdb holds only in-frame clones, not every one. Found here are some 79,000 clones, around nine tenths of them singletons; the top ten hold 7.2%. This CDR3 is 17 amino acids long. Germline lookup yields CDR1 MNHEY and CDR2 SMNVEV (reference sequence). V gave up 0 bases and J gave up 1 base, with 15 bases separating them. Sequencing was carried out using blood. This clonotype was obtained from a man aged 50 to 60 in good health. This sequence joins TRBV27 and TRBJ1-1; D is undetermined. CDR3 DNA sequence: TGTGCCAGCAGTTTATCCATCCAGCCTCGACCGAACACTGAAGCTTTCTTT. Translated: CASSLSIQPRPNTEAFF.